This T cell receptor beta chain was recovered during a study of blood T cell repertoires in COVID-19. Study-level information: Sites in the United States, Italy and Spain provided acute and convalescent COVID-19 samples. T cells, B-cell-depleted T cells, or PBMCs supplied cDNA or gDNA.

Germline V lookup: CDR1 KGHDR, CDR2 SFDVKD. The CDR3 covers 15 residues. J was trimmed by 0 bases and V by 7 bases; bases with no gene match: 6. Original handling: Quantification of nucleated cells was approximated via reference gene primer amplification. Produced via immunoSEQ multiplex PCR; TCRdb's table is partial and in-frame only. V and J calls and clone size are copied from that table; D and trimming were computed from the DNA. Altogether 150,000 to 200,000 clones are present, 88% being singletons, with the ten largest covering approximately 5.6%. The chain joins TRBV24-1 to TRBJ1-2; 8 nucleotides align to TRBD1. The sample taken for sequencing was peripheral blood. The clonotype comes from a man between 35 and 55 years old with active or convalescent COVID-19. CDR3 coding DNA: TGTGCCACCAGCGGGAGGACAGGGTCTAACTATGGCTACACCTTC. Encoded protein: CATSGRTGSNYGYTF.